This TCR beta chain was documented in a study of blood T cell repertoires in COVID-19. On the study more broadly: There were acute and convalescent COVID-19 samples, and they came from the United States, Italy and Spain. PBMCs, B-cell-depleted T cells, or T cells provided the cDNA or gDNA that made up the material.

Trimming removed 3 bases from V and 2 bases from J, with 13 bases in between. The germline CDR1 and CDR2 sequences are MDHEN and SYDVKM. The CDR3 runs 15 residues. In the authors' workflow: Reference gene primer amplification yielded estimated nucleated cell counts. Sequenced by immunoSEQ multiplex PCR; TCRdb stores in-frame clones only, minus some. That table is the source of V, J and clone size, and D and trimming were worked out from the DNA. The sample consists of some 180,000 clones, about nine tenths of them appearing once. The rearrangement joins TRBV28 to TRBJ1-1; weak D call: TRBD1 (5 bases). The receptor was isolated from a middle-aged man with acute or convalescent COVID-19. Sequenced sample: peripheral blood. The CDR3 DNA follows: TGTGCCAGCAGTTTTGGAGGGGTTAGAAACACTGAAGCTTTCTTT. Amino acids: CASSFGGVRNTEAFF.